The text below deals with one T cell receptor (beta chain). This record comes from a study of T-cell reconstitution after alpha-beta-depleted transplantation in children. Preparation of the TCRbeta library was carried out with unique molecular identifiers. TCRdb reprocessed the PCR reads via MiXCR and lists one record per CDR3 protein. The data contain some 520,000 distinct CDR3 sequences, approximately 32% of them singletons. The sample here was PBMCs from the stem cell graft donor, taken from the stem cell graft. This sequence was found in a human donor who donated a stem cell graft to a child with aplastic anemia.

The CDR3 spells CAISEGGNTDTQYF. The CDR3, as DNA: TGTGCCATCAGTGAAGGCGGAAACACAGATACGCAGTATTTT. The rearrangement uses TRBV10-3 and TRBJ2-3, with no clear D. The CDR3 totals 14 residues. Looked up from germline, CDR1 is ENHRY and CDR2 is SYGVKD. Trimming pared 3 bases from V and 2 bases from J, leaving 9 bases between.